Each of the 21 T cell receptor beta chains below was sequenced from the same sample in a study of shared clonotypes between healthy human individuals. TCRdb's copy holds only in-frame clones and misses some; the assay was immunoSEQ multiplex PCR. The repertoire consists of 850,000 to 1,100,000 clones, with about 72% occurring once and the leading ten covering 0.85% to 1%. The sequenced material came from memory CD4+ T cells from PBMCs. Subset reported: CD45RA-negative fraction. These receptors all come from a man between 18 and 29 years old in good health. Some clones in this sample may be carry-over from other donors' samples.

This clone turned up a few times. Other DNA sequences in the sample encode the same CDR3. The gene calls are TRBV5-1 and TRBJ1-3; possibly TRBD1 for D (6 bases). Germline V CDR1 and CDR2: SGHRS, YFSETQ. Trimming removed 2 bases at V and 4 bases at J, with 10 bases between. CDR3 length: 14 amino acids. For the CDR3, the DNA is TGCGCCAGCAGCTTAGGACAGTCGGGAAACACCATATATTTT. Its protein is CASSLGQSGNTIYF. Filled out from reference TRBV5-1 and TRBJ1-3, the complete variable domain reads KAGVTQTPRYLIKTRGQQVTLSCSPISGHRSVSWYQQTPGQGLQFLFEYFSETQRNKGNFPGRFSGRQFSNSRSEMNVSTLELGDSALYLCASSLGQSGNTIYFGEGSWLTVV.

The chain has TRBV6-5 and TRBJ2-5, with no clear D. The ends were cut back, 6 bases at V and 5 bases at J, with 13 bases in the middle. The CDR3 has 13 amino acids. The germline CDR1 and CDR2 sequences are MNHEY and SVGAGI. The CDR3 DNA is TGTGCCAGCAGGGCTAGAACCGGGGAGACCCAGTACTTC. Amino acids: CASRARTGETQYF.

The chain carries TRBV7-2 and TRBJ1-5; D may be TRBD1 (6 bases). Germline V gives CDR1 SGHTA, CDR2 FQGNSA. CDR3 length equals 13 residues. Trimming stripped 4 bases from V and 7 bases from J, with 11 bases between. CDR3 in DNA: TGTGCCAGCAGCTCAGCAGGGGCCCAGCCCCAGCATTTT. It codes for CASSSAGAQPQHF.

This chain joins TRBV5-1 and TRBJ2-5, with 10 positions matching TRBD2. V dropped 0 bases and J dropped 1; count of bases not matched to a gene: 3. Looked up from germline, CDR1 is SGHRS and CDR2 is YFSETQ. The CDR3 is 16 residues long. The CDR3 DNA reads TGCGCCAGCAGCTTGGCAGTAGCGGGAGGCCAAGAGACCCAGTACTTC. This translates into CASSLAVAGGQETQYF.

This rearrangement joins TRBV5-1 to TRBJ1-2; the D gene is possibly TRBD1 (5 bases). The germline V and J ends were trimmed by 0 bases and 10 bases, with 28 bases remaining between them. There are 18 residues in the CDR3. Germline V gives CDR1 SGHRS, CDR2 YFSETQ. This CDR3 is CASSLVMGFDTQGQVYTF. CDR3 DNA: TGCGCCAGCAGCTTGGTGATGGGTTTTGACACACAAGGACAAGTCTACACCTTC.

This chain links TRBV7-8 with TRBJ2-1; tentatively, D is TRBD2 (5 bases). The V and J ends lost 0 bases and 3 bases respectively, with 18 bases between them. The CDR3 is made up of 18 amino acids. Germline values: CDR1 SGHVS, CDR2 FQNEAQ. The CDR3 loop reads CASSLALIGPGSYNEQFF. The CDR3 DNA follows: TGTGCCAGCAGCTTAGCGCTTATAGGTCCTGGGAGCTACAATGAGCAGTTCTTC.

V and J are TRBV6-6 and TRBJ2-7; 14 bases fit TRBD2. The germline gives CDR1 MNHNY, CDR2 SVGAGI (reference sequence). J was trimmed by 3 bases and V by 4 bases; bases with no gene match: 2. This CDR3 has 15 amino acids. DNA of the CDR3: TGTGCCAGCAGTTCGGGACTAGCGGGAGTCTACGAGCAGTACTTC. Translated: CASSSGLAGVYEQYF.

This clone has more than one count but fewer than ten. V gene TRBV18 combines with J gene TRBJ2-2, with D possibly TRBD1 on 7 matching bases. Between the trimmed V and J ends, which lost 2 bases and 7 bases, there was a span of 17 bases. The CDR3 sequence is 16 residues long. The V gene's germline CDR1 is KGHSH and CDR2 LQKENI. CDR3 DNA sequence: TGTGCCAGCTCACCATCGAGACAGGGAGGTTACGGGGAGCTGTTTTTT. Its translation: CASSPSRQGGYGELFF.

The genes are TRBV6-6 and TRBJ1-2; TRBD1 might be the D (5 bases). Trimming took 4 bases from V and 5 from J, leaving 11 bases between them. The germline V gene has CDR1 MNHNY and CDR2 SVGAGI (reference sequence). The CDR3 totals 13 residues. CDR3 amino acids: CASSFRGTYGYTF. The CDR3 nucleotides read TGTGCCAGCAGTTTCCGAGGGACGTATGGCTACACCTTC.

This clone was found a few times. This specimen includes other DNA sequences encoding the same CDR3. V and J are TRBV15 and TRBJ2-1; TRBD1 agrees at 7 bases. This CDR3 region has 15 residues. The V gene's germline CDR1 is LNHNV and CDR2 YYDKDF (reference sequence). With 2 bases clipped from V and 4 bases from J, the junction kept 5 bases outside the gene matches. The CDR3 loop is CATSRSGTAYNEQFF. For the CDR3, the DNA is TGTGCCACCAGCAGATCCGGGACAGCTTACAATGAGCAGTTCTTC.

In regard to this clone: A much larger clone lies one base from this, so it may be a read error. Within the sample, other DNA sequences also encode this same CDR3. V usage is TRBV6-1 and J usage is TRBJ2-3, with 14 bases that match TRBD2. CDR3 length: 15 residues. Germline V lookup: CDR1 MNHNS, CDR2 SASEGT. The J segment lost 4 bases and the V segment lost 4 bases, leaving 1 base of the junction unmatched. The CDR3 DNA is TGTGCCAGCAGTGGACTAGCGGGAGGGCCAGATACGCAGTATTTT. It is translated as CASSGLAGGPDTQYF.

This clone was picked up one time. The V call is TRBV7-9, the J call TRBJ1-2; D gene ambiguous. From germline, CDR1 is SEHNR and CDR2 FQNEAQ (reference sequence). Trimming pared 2 bases from V and 4 bases from J, leaving 11 bases between. This CDR3 spans 14 amino acids. In DNA form, the CDR3 reads TGTGCCAGCAGCTTACCTGATACCGGCTATGGCTACACCTTC. It is translated as CASSLPDTGYGYTF.

This clone was found many times. Other DNA sequences in the sample encode the same CDR3. This chain connects TRBV7-2 to TRBJ1-2, with 9 bases lining up with TRBD1. The trim removed 6 bases at V and 8 bases at J, leaving 10 bases unmatched. This CDR3 contains 14 residues. Looked up from germline, CDR1 is SGHTA and CDR2 is FQGNSA. CDR3 region: CASSRSGTGSGYTF. The CDR3 DNA sequence: TGTGCCAGCAGTCGTAGCGGGACAGGGAGCGGCTACACCTTC.

This chain joins TRBV6-1 and TRBJ2-7, with D unclear. V was cut by 5 bases and J by 3 bases, with 11 bases left in between. Germline V CDR1 and CDR2: MNHNS, SASEGT. There are 13 residues in the CDR3. This CDR3 reads CASSIRTVYEQYF. The CDR3 nucleotides read TGTGCCAGCAGTATCCGGACGGTCTACGAGCAGTACTTC.

The chain carries TRBV6-1 and TRBJ2-3; D ambiguous. Trimming removed 3 bases from V and 1 base from J, with 8 bases in between. The CDR3 extends over 14 amino acids. Germline loops: CDR1 MNHNS, CDR2 SASEGT. Here the CDR3 DNA reads TGTGCCAGCAGTGAGTCTAGTGGCACAGATACGCAGTATTTT. As protein: CASSESSGTDTQYF.

The chain has TRBV9 and TRBJ2-1; TRBD2 is a possible D gene (5 bases). V lost 0 bases to trimming and J lost 2 bases, with 12 bases between them. This CDR3 has 16 residues. In germline, CDR1 is SGDLS, CDR2 YYNGEE. The CDR3 spells CASSVDALAAYNEQFF. CDR3 nucleotide sequence: TGTGCCAGCAGCGTAGACGCGCTAGCTGCCTACAATGAGCAGTTCTTC.

Of note for this clone: One junction end disagrees with the germline gene, perhaps due to a read error. V gene TRBV28 combines with J gene TRBJ1-3; TRBD1 aligns across 8 bases. The CDR3 contains 13 residues. Germline V gene data show CDR1 as MDHEN and CDR2 as SYDVKM. The CDR3: CASSPGTGKGRAF. DNA of the CDR3: TGTGCCAGCAGCCCTGGGACAGGCAAGGGGAGGGCTTTT.

The chain combines TRBV28 with TRBJ1-2; 7 nucleotides match TRBD1. This CDR3 is 14 amino acids long. Germline loops: CDR1 MDHEN, CDR2 SYDVKM. The junction had 12 bases not matched to a gene; V was cut back by 6 bases and J by 8 bases. CDR3 bases: TGTGCCAGCAGCCAGGGGGGAGGCACCGGCGGCTACACCTTC. Its translation: CASSQGGGTGGYTF.

The chain carries TRBV28 and TRBJ1-1; 9 nucleotides line up with TRBD1. Losses at the gene ends were 7 bases for V and 4 bases for J; bases not matched to a gene: 1. Germline CDR1 reads MDHEN; CDR2 reads SYDVKM. CDR3 length: 12 amino acids. CDR3 residues: CASKTGGTEAFF. CDR3 in DNA: TGTGCCAGCAAGACAGGGGGCACTGAAGCTTTCTTT.

The chain joins TRBV30 to TRBJ2-5; tentatively, D is TRBD2 (6 bases). This CDR3 region has 15 residues. V dropped 2 bases and J dropped 2 bases, with 15 bases sitting between them. Per germline, CDR1 GTSNPN and CDR2 SVGIG (reference sequence). CDR3 DNA: TGTGCCTGGAGTCGGGTTTCGGGGGAACAAGAGACCCAGTACTTC. Protein: CAWSRVSGEQETQYF.

J is TRBJ2-7 and V is TRBV11-1; the D gene is possibly TRBD1 (5 bases). Germline V gene lookup returns CDR1 SGHAT and CDR2 FQDESV (reference sequence). V was cut by 1 base and J by 2 bases, with 9 bases left in between. CDR3 length: 14 residues. Here the CDR3 DNA reads TGTGCCAGCAGCTTAGGGGTAGGGGCCTACGAGCAGTACTTC. Translation: CASSLGVGAYEQYF.